The following is a T cell receptor beta chain sequence with its context. The data were taken from a study of blood T cell repertoires in COVID-19. Study summary: From the United States, Italy and Spain came samples of acute and convalescent COVID-19. Nucleic acid was either cDNA or gDNA, and it came from T cells, B-cell-depleted T cells, or PBMCs.

Germline V gene data show CDR1 as SGHVS and CDR2 as FQNEAQ. CDR3 size: 14 residues. V lost 1 base and J lost 5; bases outside the gene matches: 3. Per the original data handling: From reference gene primer amplification, estimates of nucleated cell counts were derived. The repertoire was sequenced with immunoSEQ multiplex PCR; TCRdb's copy has only in-frame clones and lacks some. Clone size and V and J calls were adopted from that table, with D and trimming inferred from the DNA. The sample contains about 88,000 clones, 88% of which appear only once. The origin of this receptor is a man at least 80 years old with acute or convalescent COVID-19. Specimen: peripheral blood. This chain uses TRBV7-8 with TRBJ1-2; 8 bases fit TRBD1. Here the CDR3 DNA reads TGTGCCAGCAGCTTAGGGACAGGGCTTTATGGCTACACCTTC. The encoded protein is CASSLGTGLYGYTF.